A single sample is the source of the 7 T cell receptor beta chains below, sequenced in a study of T cells after yellow fever vaccination. MiXCR, run by TCRdb on the 5' RACE reads, gives a single entry per CDR3 protein. This sample has about 300,000 distinct CDR3 sequences, with about 4% found just once. The sample was PBMCs, taken 5 days after the yellow fever booster vaccination. Every receptor here comes from a man younger than 35 who received the YFV17D yellow fever vaccine.

This clonotype was counted a few times. V is TRBV4-3 and J is TRBJ2-7; 8 nucleotides align to TRBD1. Germline CDR1 reads LGHNA; CDR2 reads YSLEER. J was trimmed by 3 bases and V by 9 bases; bases with no gene match: 13. The CDR3 totals 15 residues. The CDR3 sequence: CARPYGGQAYYEQYV. The CDR3 nucleotides read TGCGCCAGACCTTACGGGGGACAGGCTTACTACGAGCAGTACGTC.

This clonotype appeared a few times. V is TRBV29-1 and J is TRBJ1-2; D is perhaps TRBD1 (5 bases). The ends were cut back, 5 bases at V and 4 bases at J, with 11 bases in the middle. CDR1 is SQVTM, CDR2 ANQGSEA, per germline. The CDR3 has 12 amino acids. The CDR3 DNA reads as TGCAGCGTTCGGGGCGTCGGCTATGGCTACACCTTC. This encodes CSVRGVGYGYTF.

This clonotype was seen at least ten times. This chain's CDR3 is CASSSRQGRPSGVSSNVYNEQFF. The CDR3 region has the DNA TGCGCCAGCAGTTCCCGACAGGGGCGCCCTAGCGGGGTTAGCTCCAACGTTTACAATGAGCAGTTCTTC. This chain links TRBV5-1 with TRBJ2-1, with D possibly being TRBD2 (9 bases). Trimming pared 5 bases from V and 4 bases from J, leaving 40 bases between. This CDR3 comprises 23 residues. Looked up from germline, CDR1 is SGHRS and CDR2 is YFSETQ.

The rearrangement joins TRBV5-1 to TRBJ1-1; maybe TRBD1 (6 bases). In germline, CDR1 is SGHRS, CDR2 YFSETQ. This CDR3 has 15 amino acids. V shed 4 bases and J shed 8 bases, with 21 bases lying between them. CDR3 sequence reads: CASSQQAGAGGEAFF. The CDR3 DNA reads as TGCGCCAGCAGCCAACAAGCAGGGGCTGGGGGAGAAGCTTTCTTT.

This clonotype has ten or more counts. This sequence joins TRBV10-3 and TRBJ1-1, with D possibly being TRBD1 (5 bases). The length of the CDR3 is 13 residues. CDR1 ENHRY and CDR2 SYGVKD come from the germline V gene. Trimming pared 3 bases from V and 7 bases from J, leaving 12 bases between. CDR3 nucleotides: TGTGCCATCAGTGACCCCAGGGAGGTTGAAGCTTTCTTT. Translating it yields CAISDPREVEAFF.

The chain links TRBV5-1 to TRBJ2-2, with 8 positions matching TRBD1. Unmatched junction bases numbered 8, after V lost 0 bases and J lost 7 bases. The CDR3 covers 16 residues. Germline loops: CDR1 SGHRS, CDR2 YFSETQ. The CDR3 DNA sequence: TGCGCCAGCAGCTTGGAGGGACAGGACTGGGGCGGGGAGCTGTTTTTT. It translates to CASSLEGQDWGGELFF.

This clonotype appeared many times. V and J are TRBV6-6 and TRBJ2-2; D remains ambiguous. The CDR3 sequence is 13 residues long. Germline V gene sequence: CDR1 MNHNY, CDR2 SVGAGI (reference sequence). V was pared by 3 bases and J by 2 bases, with 4 bases between. The CDR3 nucleotides read TGTGCCAGCAGTTATCCCAACACCGGGGAGCTGTTTTTT. Protein product: CASSYPNTGELFF.